This TCR beta chain derives from a study of chemoradiotherapy in HPV16-positive cancers. Findings and limits, study-wide: HPV-responsive T-cell expansion during chemoradiotherapy was linked to improved recurrence-free survival in HPV16-positive patients. Candidate HPV-specific clones and E7-related TCR motifs grew in tumor during treatment.

Repeated repertoire sampling spanned the course of chemoradiotherapy. Only in-frame clones appear in the TCRdb table, and some are missing; sequencing was by immunoSEQ multiplex PCR. The repertoire holds some 5,000 clones, with 70% to 80% as singletons. With regard to this clone: The antigen is unknown.

This clonotype was sampled from a human donor with HPV-associated anogenital cancer. This sample comprised tumor tissue, obtained from a patient who underwent chemoradiotherapy.

The chain's CDR3 is CASSFPENTEAFF. The CDR3 nucleotides are TGCGCCAGCAGCTTCCCAGAGAACACTGAAGCTTTCTTT. The chain employs TRBV5-1 and TRBJ1-1, with D uncertain. The CDR3 contains 13 residues. CDR1 and CDR2 (germline): SGHRS, YFSETQ. The V end lost 2 bases, the J end lost 1 base, and 6 bases lay between the germline ends.